Detailed here is one T cell receptor beta chain. This entry comes from a study of blood T cells in healthy people across ages. The germline V gene has CDR1 LNHNV and CDR2 YYDKDF (reference sequence). The CDR3 sequence is 14 residues long. V lost 0 bases and J lost 3, with 9 bases in between. Sample-barcoded 5' priming and a J-beta primer mix drove a second PCR of 7 to 11 cycles. TCRdb re-called the 5' RACE reads through MiXCR, storing one row per CDR3 protein. The sample carries hundreds of thousands of distinct CDR3 sequences, 20% to 25% recorded once. All donors came from Russia, were Caucasian and healthy, and spanned ages about 6 to 90. In addition, the sample was reused for a study of T cells of mothers and their children. As that study records: Related mother-child pairs shared marginally more repertoire than unrelated pairs, though not significantly.

The sequencing input was blood. The sequence came from a boy younger than 18 in good health. This chain joins TRBV15 and TRBJ2-7; D gene unclear. The CDR3 sequence is CATSRDLGIYEQYF. As DNA, the CDR3 is TGTGCCACCAGCAGAGATCTGGGGATCTACGAGCAGTACTTC.